Below, one T cell receptor (beta chain) is given with its context. The antigen is unknown. RNA transcripts were the template for amplifying TCR beta CDR3 regions. During a first-round RT-PCR of the TCR CDR3, the HTBI primer set was used. TCRdb itself ran the multiplex PCR reads through MiXCR, one entry per CDR3 protein. The sample records around 720,000 distinct CDR3 sequences, roughly a third being singletons. V dropped 2 bases and J dropped 6 bases, with 13 bases sitting between them. Germline values: CDR1 SGHNT, CDR2 YYREEE (reference sequence). This CDR3 is 14 amino acids long. The record originates from a study of T cells in Graves' hyperthyroidism and ophthalmopathy. Study conclusions and caveats: Blood shared most expanded thyroid clonotypes above 0.001.

The chain combines TRBV5-4 with TRBJ2-3; weak D call: TRBD1 (5 bases). The clonotype originates from a woman in her forties with Graves' hyperthyroidism. The sequenced sample was blood. The CDR3: CASSFVYRGDTQYF. CDR3 in DNA: TGTGCCAGCAGCTTTGTCTATAGGGGCGATACGCAGTATTTT.